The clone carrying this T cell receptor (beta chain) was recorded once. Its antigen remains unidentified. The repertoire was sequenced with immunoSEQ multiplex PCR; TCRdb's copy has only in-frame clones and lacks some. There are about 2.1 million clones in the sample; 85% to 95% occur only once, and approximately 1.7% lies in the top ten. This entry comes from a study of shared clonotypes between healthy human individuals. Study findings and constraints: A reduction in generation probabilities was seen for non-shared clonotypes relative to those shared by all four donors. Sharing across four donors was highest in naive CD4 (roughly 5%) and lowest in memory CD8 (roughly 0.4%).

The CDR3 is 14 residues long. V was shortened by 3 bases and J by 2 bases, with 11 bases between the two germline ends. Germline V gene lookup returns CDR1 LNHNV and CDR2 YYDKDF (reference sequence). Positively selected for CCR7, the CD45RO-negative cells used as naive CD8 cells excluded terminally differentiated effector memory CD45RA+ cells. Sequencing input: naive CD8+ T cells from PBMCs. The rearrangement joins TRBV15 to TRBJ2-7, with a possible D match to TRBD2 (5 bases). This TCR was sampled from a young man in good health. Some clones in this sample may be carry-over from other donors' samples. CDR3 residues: CATSSGSITYEQYF. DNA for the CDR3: TGTGCCACCAGCAGTGGGAGTATCACCTACGAGCAGTACTTC.